This passage covers 28 T cell receptor beta chains from one sample sequenced in a study of siplizumab effects on memory and regulatory T cells. Sequencing used immunoSEQ multiplex PCR; TCRdb keeps in-frame clones, though not all of them. The sample has 62,000 or so clones, roughly 83% seen once. The sequenced sample consisted of memory CD4+ T cells sorted from blood. The source is a human donor in good health.

V gene TRBV7-2 combines with J gene TRBJ2-3; 10 positions agree with TRBD2. Germline CDR1 is SGHTA and CDR2 is FQGNSA. V shed 5 bases, J shed 7 bases, and the junction held 9 bases outside the gene matches. The CDR3 extends over 15 amino acids. This chain's CDR3 is CASSETLAGVHTQYF. CDR3 DNA sequence: TGTGCCAGCAGCGAGACCCTAGCGGGAGTGCATACGCAGTATTTT.

The chain recombines TRBV7-8 with TRBJ1-6; 7 positions match TRBD1. The CDR3 runs to 16 residues. J was trimmed by 7 bases and V by 1 base; bases with no gene match: 7. The germline V gene has CDR1 SGHVS and CDR2 FQNEAQ. In nucleotides, the CDR3 is TGTGCCAGCAGCTTAGACCGGCCAGGGGGGAATTCACCCCTCCACTTT. Amino acid sequence: CASSLDRPGGNSPLHF.

The gene calls are TRBV19 and TRBJ2-7; TRBD1 agrees at 7 bases. Trimming took 5 bases from V and 3 from J; bases not matched to a gene: 10. The CDR3 covers 15 residues. The germline V gene has CDR1 LNHDA and CDR2 SQIVND (reference sequence). CDR3 residues: CASSLSPQGVYEQYF. CDR3 nucleotide sequence: TGTGCCAGTAGTCTCTCCCCCCAGGGGGTCTACGAGCAGTACTTC.

The chain employs TRBV10-3 and TRBJ1-1, with 8 bases fitting TRBD1. V gave up 0 bases and J gave up 0 bases; unmatched junction bases: 6. From germline, CDR1 is ENHRY and CDR2 SYGVKD. CDR3 length: 17 residues. This chain's CDR3 is CAISESRTGPMNTEAFF. Here the CDR3 DNA reads TGTGCCATCAGTGAGTCTAGGACAGGGCCTATGAACACTGAAGCTTTCTTT.

The genes are TRBV27 and TRBJ2-7; D may match TRBD1 or TRBD2 (5 bases each). Trimming left V 3 bases short and J 3 bases short, with 12 bases between. The CDR3 is made up of 14 amino acids. Germline V lookup: CDR1 MNHEY, CDR2 SMNVEV (reference sequence). The CDR3 DNA follows: TGTGCCAGCAGTTTTGGGGACCTCAGCTACGAGCAGTACTTC. Its translation: CASSFGDLSYEQYF.

DNA for the CDR3: TGTGCCTGGAGACCTGACAGGGCTGGGGGCTACACCTTC. This encodes CAWRPDRAGGYTF. This chain connects TRBV30 to TRBJ1-2; 7 bases match TRBD1. The germline CDR1 and CDR2 sequences are GTSNPN and SVGIG (reference sequence). V trimming: 3 bases; J trimming: 8 bases; junction bases outside the gene matches: 9. The CDR3 totals 13 residues.

This clone was recorded once. The chain is built from TRBV7-2 and TRBJ2-1; D is ambiguous. CDR1 and CDR2 (germline): SGHTA, FQGNSA. The CDR3 totals 12 residues. V dropped 0 bases and J dropped 11 bases, with 8 bases sitting between them. The CDR3 reads CASSLAGNQQFF. CDR3 in DNA: TGTGCCAGCAGCTTAGCTGGGAATCAGCAGTTCTTC.

The genes are TRBV5-1 and TRBJ2-1; no firm D call. The CDR3 is made up of 13 amino acids. Per germline, CDR1 SGHRS and CDR2 YFSETQ. V was trimmed by 4 bases and J by 8 bases, leaving 13 bases between them. The CDR3, as DNA: TGCGCCAGCAGCCAACCGGGCCGGGATGAGCAGTTCTTC. Its protein product is CASSQPGRDEQFF. Full variable domain (missing parts from reference TRBV5-1 and TRBJ2-1): KAGVTQTPRYLIKTRGQQVTLSCSPISGHRSVSWYQQTPGQGLQFLFEYFSETQRNKGNFPGRFSGRQFSNSRSEMNVSTLELGDSALYLCASSQPGRDEQFFGPGTRLTVL.

The chain employs TRBV4-2 and TRBJ1-6; D not certain. The V end was cut by 1 base, the J end by 5 bases, with 12 bases between. Germline V CDR1 and CDR2: LGHNA, YNFKEQ. This CDR3 is built from 16 residues. The CDR3 here is CASSQVHNDNNSPLHF. CDR3 sequence (DNA): TGTGCCAGCAGCCAAGTTCACAACGACAATAATTCACCCCTCCACTTT.

The chain employs TRBV7-2 and TRBJ2-1, with 9 bases aligning to TRBD1. V lost 3 bases and J lost 2; bases outside the gene matches: 2. The germline V gene has CDR1 SGHTA and CDR2 FQGNSA. The CDR3 has 15 residues. The CDR3 DNA sequence: TGTGCCAGCAGCTTTGACAGGGGGACCTACAATGAGCAGTTCTTC. It is translated as CASSFDRGTYNEQFF.

This chain connects TRBV5-5 to TRBJ2-7; D gene unclear. The CDR3 is 15 amino acids. V was shortened by 4 bases and J by 0 bases, with 14 bases between the two germline ends. Germline loops: CDR1 SGHKS, CDR2 YYEKEE (reference sequence). CDR3 DNA: TGTGCCAGCAGCCGAGACCCTCGGAGCTCCTACGAGCAGTACTTC. It codes for CASSRDPRSSYEQYF.

The rearrangement joins TRBV2 to TRBJ2-1, with 11 nucleotides matching TRBD2. The junction had 10 bases not matched to a gene; V was cut back by 4 bases and J by 8 bases. CDR3 length equals 16 residues. Germline V gene lookup returns CDR1 SNHLY and CDR2 FYNNEI. The CDR3 protein is CASSASSGRATDEQFF. CDR3 nucleotides: TGTGCCAGCAGTGCTAGTAGCGGGAGGGCCACCGATGAGCAGTTCTTC.

This clone was recorded once. The CDR3 sequence: CASSQDPGFAGELFF. CDR3 sequence (DNA): TGCGCCAGCAGCCAAGACCCCGGGTTCGCCGGGGAGCTGTTTTTT. The chain has TRBV4-1 and TRBJ2-2; D not resolved. Trimming removed 0 bases at V and 6 bases at J, with 11 bases between. The CDR3 has 15 residues. Germline lookup yields CDR1 MGHRA and CDR2 YSYEKL.

V gene TRBV11-3 combines with J gene TRBJ2-5, with 8 nucleotides matching TRBD2. Per the germline V gene, CDR1 is SGHNT and CDR2 is YENEEA. CDR3 length: 17 amino acids. The V and J ends lost 1 base and 0 bases, in that order; junction bases with no gene match: 7. The DNA for the CDR3 is TGTGCCAGCAGCTTAGGCGTTGGGACTAGTGACCAAGAGACCCAGTACTTC. This codes for CASSLGVGTSDQETQYF. Using reference TRBV11-3 and TRBJ2-5 for the parts outside the CDR3, the full variable domain is EAGVVQSPRYKIIEKKQPVAFWCNPISGHNTLYWYLQNLGQGPELLIRYENEEAVDDSQLPKDRFSAERLKGVDSTLKIQPAELGDSAVYLCASSLGVGTSDQETQYFGPGTRLLVL.

The rearrangement joins TRBV6-1 to TRBJ1-1; D is perhaps TRBD1 (5 bases). The CDR3 is 12 residues long. Trimming removed 8 bases from V and 4 bases from J, with 11 bases in between. Germline values: CDR1 MNHNS, CDR2 SASEGT. The CDR3 DNA follows: TGTGCCAGCGAGGGACGGCGCACTGAAGCTTTCTTT. It encodes CASEGRRTEAFF.

The J gene is TRBJ2-3, the V gene TRBV5-5, with D hard to call. The CDR3 contains 12 residues. Germline V gene lookup returns CDR1 SGHKS and CDR2 YYEKEE (reference sequence). Trimming removed 0 bases from V and 13 bases from J, with 12 bases in between. The CDR3 reads CASSLGDPAKYF. The CDR3 DNA sequence: TGTGCCAGCAGCTTGGGAGACCCAGCCAAGTATTTT.

V gene TRBV5-5 combines with J gene TRBJ1-5; 7 bases fit TRBD1. V shed 3 bases, J shed 7 bases, and the junction held 4 bases outside the gene matches. CDR3 length: 13 residues. The germline CDR1 and CDR2 sequences are SGHKS and YYEKEE (reference sequence). The CDR3 reads CASSWDSQQPQHF. Here the CDR3 DNA reads TGTGCCAGCAGCTGGGACAGCCAACAGCCCCAGCATTTT.

The chain recombines TRBV6-6 with TRBJ1-6, with D tentatively TRBD1 (6 bases). The ends were cut back, 2 bases at V and 5 bases at J, with 7 bases in the middle. Germline CDR1 is MNHNY and CDR2 is SVGAGI (reference sequence). The CDR3 contains 14 residues. CDR3 amino acids: CASSYPGDNSPLHF. The CDR3 DNA sequence: TGTGCCAGCAGTTACCCAGGGGATAATTCACCCCTCCACTTT.

V usage is TRBV4-1 and J usage is TRBJ2-7; 9 bases map to TRBD2. The trim removed 1 base at V and 1 base at J, leaving 8 bases unmatched. CDR3 size: 17 residues. Germline V lookup: CDR1 MGHRA, CDR2 YSYEKL. The CDR3 is CASSQVLLAGGSYEQYF. Written as DNA, the CDR3 is TGCGCCAGCAGCCAAGTTTTACTGGCGGGAGGGTCCTACGAGCAGTACTTC.

The CDR3: CASSLELAGGTETQYF. The DNA of the CDR3 is TGCGCCAGCAGCTTGGAATTAGCGGGGGGCACGGAGACCCAGTACTTC. The chain links TRBV5-1 to TRBJ2-5; 10 bases agree with TRBD2. The CDR3 is 16 residues long. The V gene's germline CDR1 is SGHRS and CDR2 YFSETQ. The V gene end was trimmed by 0 bases and the J gene end by 5 bases; junction bases not matched to a gene: 7.

The chain carries TRBV2 and TRBJ2-5; 7 nucleotides agree with TRBD2. After removal of 5 bases from V and 2 bases from J, the junction contained 5 bases not matched to a gene. The CDR3 contains 14 residues. Per germline, CDR1 SNHLY and CDR2 FYNNEI. The CDR3 sequence: CASSWGGMQETQYF. In DNA, the CDR3 is TGTGCCAGCAGTTGGGGGGGGATGCAAGAGACCCAGTACTTC.

The CDR3 loop reads CAGEALGREQYF. Written as DNA, the CDR3 is TGTGCTGGAGAAGCATTGGGTAGGGAGCAGTACTTC. The genes are TRBV30 and TRBJ2-7; the D is unclear. The germline V gene encodes CDR1 GTSNPN and CDR2 SVGIG (reference sequence). This CDR3 has 12 amino acids.

Remarks on this clone: Sequence at one end of the junction differs from germline and may be a read error. Other nucleotide sequences from this sample produce the same CDR3. V gene TRBV10-3 combines with J gene TRBJ1-1; a weak D match, TRBD1 (5 bases). The CDR3 covers 16 residues. Germline V gives CDR1 ENHRY, CDR2 SYGVKD. The CDR3 spells CAISESPGGGNTEAFF. DNA of the CDR3: TGTGCCATCAGTGAGTCGCCAGGCGGGGGGAACACTGAGGCTTTCTTT.

The chain links TRBV2 to TRBJ2-3; perhaps D is TRBD1 or TRBD2 (6 bases each). The CDR3 covers 15 residues. CDR1 is SNHLY and CDR2 is FYNNEI in the germline V gene. Trimming left V 7 bases short and J 6 bases short, with 20 bases between. The CDR3 sequence is CASTVWGALSDTQYF. CDR3 coding DNA: TGTGCCAGCACCGTCTGGGGGGCCCTGTCCGATACGCAGTATTTT.

The genes are TRBV11-2 and TRBJ2-5; 9 bases are shared with TRBD2. V lost 4 bases and J lost 2; bases outside the gene matches: 8. The germline CDR1 and CDR2 sequences are SGHAT and FQNNGV. This CDR3 region has 16 residues. The CDR3 loop is CASSSQSGGSQETQYF. The CDR3 DNA reads TGTGCCAGCAGCTCGCAGAGCGGGGGGTCTCAAGAGACCCAGTACTTC.

The rearrangement uses TRBV18 and TRBJ2-3; D is unclear. The CDR3 sequence is 14 residues long. V shed 3 bases and J shed 4 bases, with 11 bases lying between them. Germline-derived CDR1 and CDR2 are KGHSH and LQKENI. The CDR3: CASSPGTTADTQYF. The CDR3 nucleotides read TGTGCCAGCTCACCCGGAACTACGGCAGATACGCAGTATTTT.

The count of this clone is one. The V gene is TRBV6-5, the J gene TRBJ1-3; the D is unclear. The CDR3 has 14 residues. Germline lookup yields CDR1 MNHEY and CDR2 SVGAGI. With 6 bases removed from V and 0 bases from J, the gap between germline ends came to 9 bases. This CDR3 reads CASRQTFSGNTIYF. The CDR3 coding sequence is TGTGCCAGCAGGCAAACGTTCTCTGGAAACACCATATATTTT.

This clone was picked up a small number of times. V and J are TRBV5-6 and TRBJ1-4; perhaps TRBD1 as D (6 bases). In germline, CDR1 is SGHDT, CDR2 YYEEEE. The CDR3 consists of 13 residues. V lost 4 bases and J 7 bases, leaving 11 bases between the germline ends. The CDR3, as DNA: TGTGCCAGCAGCCGACAGGAGGGTGAAAAACTGTTTTTT. This sequence encodes CASSRQEGEKLFF.